This is a list of T cell receptor beta chains from one sample in a study of shared clonotypes between healthy human individuals. The assay was immunoSEQ multiplex PCR, and TCRdb's table has in-frame clones only and misses some. This table holds hundreds of thousands of clones, 90% to 97% found once. The specimen was naive CD8+ T cells sorted from blood. The receptors here all came from a woman aged 25 to 45 in good health. Each CDR3 is given with its conserved first and last residue. A D gene is named only where the DNA matches it firmly. Only part of the rows carry a size: once, few, many, or a class if the clone is expanded.

v_gene: TRBV7-3
d_gene: NA
j_gene: TRBJ2-1
abundance: NA
CDR3aa: CASSSTISSYNEQFF
CDR3nt: TGTGCCAGCAGTTCGACTATTAGCTCCTACAATGAGCAGTTCTTC

v_gene: TRBV7-9
d_gene: TRBD1
j_gene: TRBJ1-1
abundance: NA
CDR3aa: CASSLGTRGQPEAFF
CDR3nt: TGTGCCAGCAGCCTTGGGACGAGGGGGCAACCTGAAGCTTTCTTT

v_gene: TRBV28
d_gene: TRBD1
j_gene: TRBJ1-5
abundance: NA
CDR3aa: CASSQGQGNQPQHF
CDR3nt: TGTGCCAGCAGCCAGGGACAGGGGAATCAGCCCCAGCATTTT

v_gene: TRBV15
d_gene: TRBD2
j_gene: TRBJ2-5
abundance: once
CDR3aa: CATSGEGQRELEETQYF
CDR3nt: TGTGCCACCAGCGGAGAGGGCCAGCGGGAATTGGAAGAGACCCAGTACTTC

v_gene: TRBV4-1
d_gene: TRBD2
j_gene: TRBJ2-7
abundance: NA
CDR3aa: CASSQGGTSGSSWNEQYF
CDR3nt: TGCGCCAGCAGCCAAGGGGGCACTAGCGGGAGTTCGTGGAATGAGCAGTACTTC

v_gene: TRBV10-3
d_gene: TRBD2
j_gene: TRBJ2-2
abundance: NA
CDR3aa: CAINAGATGELFF
CDR3nt: TGTGCCATCAACGCGGGAGCGACCGGGGAGCTGTTTTTT

v_gene: TRBV19
d_gene: TRBD1
j_gene: TRBJ2-2
abundance: NA
CDR3aa: CASSLDRGNTGELFF
CDR3nt: TGTGCCAGTAGTCTGGACAGGGGGAACACCGGGGAGCTGTTTTTT

v_gene: TRBV29-1
d_gene: TRBD2
j_gene: TRBJ2-1
abundance: NA
CDR3aa: CSLSGLAGSNEQFF
CDR3nt: TGCAGCCTAAGCGGGCTAGCGGGAAGCAATGAGCAGTTCTTC

v_gene: TRBV27
d_gene: NA
j_gene: TRBJ2-5
abundance: NA
CDR3aa: CASSLRGRVQETQYF
CDR3nt: TGTGCCAGCAGTTTAAGGGGGAGGGTCCAAGAGACCCAGTACTTC

v_gene: TRBV9
d_gene: TRBD2
j_gene: TRBJ2-7
abundance: NA
CDR3aa: CASSVESELAGVEQYF
CDR3nt: TGTGCCAGCAGCGTAGAATCGGAACTAGCGGGAGTCGAGCAGTACTTC

v_gene: TRBV10-3
d_gene: TRBD2
j_gene: TRBJ2-5
abundance: NA
CDR3aa: CAISDTLAGPVEETQYF
CDR3nt: TGTGCCATCAGTGATACACTAGCGGGACCAGTTGAAGAGACCCAGTACTTC

v_gene: TRBV9
d_gene: NA
j_gene: TRBJ1-2
abundance: once
CDR3aa: CASSGFEGELGYGYTF
CDR3nt: TGTGCCAGCAGCGGATTCGAAGGGGAATTGGGCTATGGCTACACCTTC

v_gene: TRBV27
d_gene: NA
j_gene: TRBJ2-7
abundance: once
CDR3aa: CASSFGPKYEQYF
CDR3nt: TGTGCCAGCAGTTTTGGCCCTAAGTACGAGCAGTACTTC

v_gene: TRBV29-1
d_gene: NA
j_gene: TRBJ1-2
abundance: NA
CDR3aa: CSVELRGGRVNYGYTF
CDR3nt: TGCAGCGTTGAGTTGCGAGGGGGAAGGGTTAACTATGGCTACACCTTC

v_gene: TRBV19
d_gene: NA
j_gene: TRBJ2-1
abundance: NA
CDR3aa: CASSIGPGEAVWEQFF
CDR3nt: TGTGCCAGTAGTATAGGCCCGGGAGAGGCGGTTTGGGAGCAGTTCTTC

v_gene: TRBV5-1
d_gene: NA
j_gene: TRBJ2-7
abundance: NA
CDR3aa: CASSPNRTRVTYEQYF
CDR3nt: TGCGCCAGCAGCCCAAACCGGACCAGGGTGACCTACGAGCAGTACTTC

v_gene: TRBV6-5
d_gene: TRBD1
j_gene: TRBJ2-7
abundance: NA
CDR3aa: CASSYSGQGDYEQYF
CDR3nt: TGTGCCAGCAGTTACTCGGGACAGGGAGACTACGAGCAGTACTTC

v_gene: TRBV11-2
d_gene: NA
j_gene: TRBJ2-1
abundance: NA
CDR3aa: CASSSEGPYNEQFF
CDR3nt: TGTGCCAGCAGCTCCGAAGGACCCTACAATGAGCAGTTCTTC

v_gene: TRBV4-2
d_gene: TRBD1
j_gene: TRBJ2-7
abundance: NA
CDR3aa: CASSQEVSGTGNYEQYF
CDR3nt: TGTGCCAGCAGCCAAGAAGTATCGGGGACAGGAAACTACGAGCAGTACTTC

v_gene: TRBV10-2
d_gene: NA
j_gene: TRBJ2-7
abundance: NA
CDR3aa: CASSDISGITYEQYF
CDR3nt: TGCGCCAGCAGTGACATTTCGGGAATTACCTACGAGCAGTACTTC

v_gene: TRBV9
d_gene: TRBD2
j_gene: TRBJ2-3
abundance: NA
CDR3aa: CASSVARLSGSILDTQYF
CDR3nt: TGTGCCAGCAGCGTAGCTCGGCTTAGCGGGAGTATACTAGATACGCAGTATTTT

v_gene: TRBV28
d_gene: NA
j_gene: TRBJ2-1
abundance: once
CDR3aa: CASSLTLAGYDNEQFF
CDR3nt: TGTGCCAGCAGTTTAACGCTGGCAGGATATGACAATGAGCAGTTCTTC

v_gene: TRBV4-1
d_gene: NA
j_gene: TRBJ2-2
abundance: NA
CDR3aa: CASSQEGPWTNTGELFF
CDR3nt: TGCGCCAGCAGCCAAGAGGGGCCGTGGACGAACACCGGGGAGCTGTTTTTT

v_gene: TRBV15
d_gene: NA
j_gene: TRBJ2-2
abundance: NA
CDR3aa: CATSNREMGGELFF
CDR3nt: TGTGCCACCAGCAACCGGGAGATGGGCGGGGAGCTGTTTTTT

v_gene: TRBV6-1
d_gene: TRBD2
j_gene: TRBJ2-5
abundance: once
CDR3aa: CASRDLGAGEETQYF
CDR3nt: TGTGCCAGCAGAGACTTAGGAGCGGGGGAAGAGACCCAGTACTTC

v_gene: TRBV4-2
d_gene: NA
j_gene: TRBJ2-6
abundance: NA
CDR3aa: CASGYDREVTGANVLTF
CDR3nt: TGTGCCAGCGGCTACGACAGGGAGGTAACTGGGGCCAACGTCCTGACTTTC

v_gene: TRBV19
d_gene: NA
j_gene: TRBJ1-1
abundance: NA
CDR3aa: CASIIGDGNTEAFF
CDR3nt: TGTGCCAGTATAATAGGGGATGGGAACACTGAAGCTTTCTTT

v_gene: TRBV5-1
d_gene: NA
j_gene: TRBJ2-7
abundance: NA
CDR3aa: CASSLGLRSYEQYF
CDR3nt: TGCGCCAGCAGCCTAGGACTGCGGTCCTACGAGCAGTACTTC

v_gene: TRBV5-8
d_gene: NA
j_gene: TRBJ2-3
abundance: NA
CDR3aa: CASSLALPGASTDTQYF
CDR3nt: TGTGCCAGCAGCTTGGCCCTTCCGGGGGCTAGCACAGATACGCAGTATTTT

v_gene: TRBV11-2
d_gene: NA
j_gene: TRBJ1-5
abundance: NA
CDR3aa: CASSQGGVRGGQPQHF
CDR3nt: TGTGCCAGCAGCCAAGGAGGGGTTAGGGGGGGGCAGCCCCAGCATTTT

v_gene: TRBV10-3
d_gene: NA
j_gene: TRBJ2-3
abundance: NA
CDR3aa: CAISAESDSTDTQYF
CDR3nt: TGTGCCATCAGCGCCGAGAGCGACAGCACAGATACGCAGTATTTT

v_gene: TRBV9
d_gene: TRBD2
j_gene: TRBJ2-1
abundance: NA
CDR3aa: CASSGGLAVDEQFF
CDR3nt: TGTGCCAGCAGCGGGGGACTAGCTGTCGATGAGCAGTTCTTC

v_gene: TRBV7-9
d_gene: TRBD1
j_gene: TRBJ1-1
abundance: NA
CDR3aa: CASSPWDRGGPEAFF
CDR3nt: TGTGCCAGCAGTCCTTGGGACAGGGGGGGGCCTGAAGCTTTCTTT

v_gene: TRBV19
d_gene: NA
j_gene: TRBJ2-7
abundance: once
CDR3aa: CASSIRAGGYEQYF
CDR3nt: TGTGCCAGTAGTATCAGGGCCGGAGGCTACGAGCAGTACTTC

v_gene: TRBV7-9
d_gene: NA
j_gene: TRBJ2-1
abundance: NA
CDR3aa: CASSPRSDEQFF
CDR3nt: TGTGCCAGCAGCCCGAGATCTGATGAGCAGTTCTTC

v_gene: TRBV14
d_gene: NA
j_gene: TRBJ1-1
abundance: NA
CDR3aa: CASSYPGTGAFF
CDR3nt: TGTGCCAGCAGCTACCCCGGGACGGGGGCTTTCTTT